This TCR beta chain originates from a study of Ad26.COV2.S vaccination and SARS-CoV-2 variants. Whole-study context: In the study, Ad26.COV2.S was injected intramuscularly once, or twice 56 days apart. Findings and caveats of the study: Overall T cell responses may have been underestimated by the analyses of TCR breadth and depth. Higher spike-specific TCR breadth was found in vaccine recipients than in placebo recipients.

Regarding treatment: roughly 20 received Ad26.COV2.S at low or high dose, single or two shots; five or six received placebo; per-sample allocation not given. Samples were taken on day 63 after the first vaccine or placebo injection. This Boston cohort included adults aged 18-55 years. About this clone: The antigen is unknown.

Libraries were prepared by immunoSEQ multiplex PCR; TCRdb keeps only in-frame clonotypes and omits some of them. The data show roughly 450,000 clones, around 90% seen once. With V trimmed by 2 bases and J by 3 bases, 11 bases remained unmatched. This CDR3 has 17 residues. Germline loops: CDR1 SGHTS, CDR2 YDEGEE. Sequenced here: peripheral blood, sampled in a trial of Ad26.COV2.S vaccine versus placebo. This chain joins TRBV5-8 and TRBJ1-3, with TRBD1 identical over 7 bases. This sequence originates from a person aged 18-65 years who received the Ad26.COV2.S COVID-19 vaccine or a placebo. The CDR3 protein is CASSFPLTGIGGNTIYF. Here the CDR3 DNA reads TGTGCCAGCAGCTTCCCCCTGACAGGGATCGGTGGAAACACCATATATTTT.